Listed here are 9 T cell receptor beta chains from one sample, sequenced in a study of blood T cell repertoires in COVID-19. Profiled with immunoSEQ multiplex PCR; TCRdb holds only in-frame clones, not every one. Here the sample spans about 360,000 clones, more than 65% being singletons. Input material: peripheral blood. All receptors derive from a human donor with acute or convalescent COVID-19. The donor label of this sample is uncertain.

The chain is built from TRBV14 and TRBJ1-4, with 7 bases matching TRBD1. The germline V gene has CDR1 SGHDN and CDR2 FVKESK. Trimming at V came to 1 base and at J to 7 bases, leaving 6 bases not matched to a gene. This CDR3 is 15 amino acids long. The CDR3, as DNA: TGTGCCAGCAGCCAAGTTGTCGGGACAGCTGAAAAACTGTTTTTT. Its translation is CASSQVVGTAEKLFF.

The chain combines TRBV29-1 with TRBJ1-2, with 7 bases aligning to TRBD1. There are 13 residues in the CDR3. The V and J ends lost 4 bases and 4 bases, in that order; junction bases with no gene match: 6. Germline V lookup: CDR1 SQVTM, CDR2 ANQGSEA. The CDR3 bases are TGCAGCGTTGGACAGGGCCCTGTCTATGGCTACACCTTC. The encoded protein is CSVGQGPVYGYTF. The complete variable domain, with remaining parts taken from reference TRBV29-1 and TRBJ1-2, reads SAVISQKPSRDICQRGTSLTIQCQVDSQVTMMFWYRQQPGQSLTLIATANQGSEATYESGFVIDKFPISRPNLTFSTLTVSNMSPEDSSIYLCSVGQGPVYGYTFGSGTRLTVV.

The V gene is TRBV3-1 (or the pseudogene TRBV3-2), the J gene TRBJ1-3; D uncertain. The CDR3 has 18 residues. CDR1 is LGHDT, CDR2 YNNKEL, per germline (reference sequence). Trimming removed 4 bases at V and 0 bases at J, with 19 bases between. CDR3 in amino acids: CASSPRYSSLNSGNTIYF. In nucleotides, the CDR3 is TGTGCCAGCAGCCCCCGATACAGCAGCCTCAACTCTGGAAACACCATATATTTT.

This clone was detected only once. CDR3 sequence reads: CASSPYRGQLVTDTQYF. For the CDR3, the DNA is TGTGCCAGCAGTCCCTACCGGGGACAACTGGTCACAGATACGCAGTATTTT. The rearrangement links TRBV7-9 to TRBJ2-3; weak D call: TRBD1 (6 bases). CDR1 is SEHNR and CDR2 is FQNEAQ in the germline V gene (reference sequence). This CDR3 region has 17 residues. Trimming left V 6 bases short and J 2 bases short, with 21 bases between.

This chain joins TRBV5-4 and TRBJ2-3, with 11 bases aligning to TRBD1. After removal of 3 bases from V and 7 bases from J, the junction contained 7 bases not matched to a gene. This CDR3 is built from 15 residues. Germline-derived CDR1 and CDR2 are SGHNT and YYREEE (reference sequence). The CDR3 region is CASSSPGQGVHTQYF. The CDR3, as DNA: TGTGCCAGCAGCTCCCCGGGACAGGGGGTACATACGCAGTATTTT.

The chain uses TRBV25-1 and TRBJ1-4; D is undetermined. The V end lost 7 bases, the J end lost 8 bases, and 11 bases lay between the germline ends. Germline V gives CDR1 MGHDK, CDR2 SYGVNS. There are 12 residues in the CDR3. Written as DNA, the CDR3 is TGTGCCAGCACGAGGTTTGGGGAAAAACTGTTTTTT. Its translation: CASTRFGEKLFF.

This CDR3 is CASSFILGLAGGPDTQYF. The CDR3, as DNA: TGTGCCAGCAGCTTTATACTCGGACTAGCGGGGGGTCCAGATACGCAGTATTTT. The chain recombines TRBV7-2 with TRBJ2-3, with 14 nucleotides matching TRBD2. The germline CDR1 and CDR2 sequences are SGHTA and FQGNSA. With 3 bases clipped from V and 4 bases from J, the junction kept 9 bases outside the gene matches. The CDR3 runs to 18 residues.

A word on this clone: The same CDR3 arises from other DNA sequences in this sample as well. The rearrangement links TRBV10-3 to TRBJ1-2; D gene uncertain. The V gene's germline CDR1 is ENHRY and CDR2 SYGVKD. V was trimmed by 3 bases and J by 3 bases, leaving 5 bases between them. This CDR3 contains 12 residues. The CDR3 coding sequence is TGTGCCATCAGTGACGGAGACTATGGCTACACCTTC. Protein: CAISDGDYGYTF.

A word on this clone: A read error may produce the germline difference seen at one junction end. The gene calls are TRBV27 and TRBJ1-2, with D hard to call. CDR3 length: 15 residues. The germline V gene encodes CDR1 MNHEY and CDR2 SMNVEV (reference sequence). For the CDR3, the DNA is TGTGCCAGCAGCTTATCGCGAGAAACTAACTATGGCTACACCTTC. This gives the protein CASSLSRETNYGYTF.